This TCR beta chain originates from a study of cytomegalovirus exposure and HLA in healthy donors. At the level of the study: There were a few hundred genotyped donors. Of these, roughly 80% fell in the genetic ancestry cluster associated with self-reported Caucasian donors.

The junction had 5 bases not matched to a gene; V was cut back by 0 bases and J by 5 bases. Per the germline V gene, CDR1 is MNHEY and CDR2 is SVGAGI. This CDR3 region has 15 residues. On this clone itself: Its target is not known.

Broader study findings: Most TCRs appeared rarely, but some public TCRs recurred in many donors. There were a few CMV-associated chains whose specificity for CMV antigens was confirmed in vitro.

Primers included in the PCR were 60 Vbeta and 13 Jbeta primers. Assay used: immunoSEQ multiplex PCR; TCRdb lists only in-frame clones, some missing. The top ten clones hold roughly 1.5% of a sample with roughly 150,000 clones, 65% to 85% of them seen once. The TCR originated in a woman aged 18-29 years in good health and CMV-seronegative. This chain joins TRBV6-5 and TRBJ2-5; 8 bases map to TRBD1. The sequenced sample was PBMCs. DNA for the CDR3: TGTGCCAGCAGTTACTCGGCAGGGGGCGCGGAGACCCAGTACTTC. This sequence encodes CASSYSAGGAETQYF.